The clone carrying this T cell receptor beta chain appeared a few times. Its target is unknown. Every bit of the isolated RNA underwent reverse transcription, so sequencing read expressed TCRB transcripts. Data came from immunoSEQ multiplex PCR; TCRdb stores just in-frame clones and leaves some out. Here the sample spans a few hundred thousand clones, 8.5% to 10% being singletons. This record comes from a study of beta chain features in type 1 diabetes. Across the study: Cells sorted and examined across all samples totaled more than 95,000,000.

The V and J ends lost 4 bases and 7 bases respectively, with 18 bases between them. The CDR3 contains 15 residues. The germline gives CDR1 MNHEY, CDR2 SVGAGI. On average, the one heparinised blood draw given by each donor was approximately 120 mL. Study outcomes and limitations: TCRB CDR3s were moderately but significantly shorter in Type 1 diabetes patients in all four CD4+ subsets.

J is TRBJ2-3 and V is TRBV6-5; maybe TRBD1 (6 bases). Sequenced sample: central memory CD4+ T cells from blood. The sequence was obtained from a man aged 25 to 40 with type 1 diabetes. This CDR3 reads CASSFSGQTQHTQYF. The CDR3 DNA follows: TGTGCCAGCAGTTTTTCAGGACAGACGCAGCATACGCAGTATTTT.